This T cell receptor (beta chain) originates from a study of control samples from healthy donors and cancer patients. Sequenced by immunoSEQ multiplex PCR; TCRdb stores in-frame clones only, minus some. The sample carries 150,000 to 200,000 clones, roughly 88% recorded once. This clone was picked up one time. The clonotype comes from a man between 18 and 35 years old in good health. Sequenced material: blood.

CDR3 protein: CASSELPLRGLSGYTF. In nucleotides, the CDR3 is TGTGCCAGCAGTGAGCTACCCCTCAGAGGCCTCTCTGGCTACACCTTC. This chain connects TRBV2 to TRBJ1-2; D is undetermined. Germline CDR1 reads SNHLY; CDR2 reads FYNNEI. With 3 bases removed from V and 7 bases from J, the gap between germline ends came to 21 bases. The CDR3 has 16 residues. The complete variable domain, with remaining parts taken from reference TRBV2 and TRBJ1-2, reads EPEVTQTPSHQVTQMGQEVILRCVPISNHLYFYWYRQILGQKVEFLVSFYNNEISEKSEIFDDQFSVERPDGSNFTLKIRSTKLEDSAMYFCASSELPLRGLSGYTFGSGTRLTVV.